The sample holds many counts of the clone carrying this TCR beta chain. These data are taken from a study of spatial heterogeneity in lung cancer. Overall study context: The donors, 60 to 80 patients with untreated early-stage non-small cell lung cancer, provided the samples. The authors sequenced available follow-up PBMC samples, taken a median of roughly 2 years after resection.

Time point meaning: blood at routine non-recurrence follow-up after resection. The input material, whole RNA from tumor, nontumor lung or frozen PBMC, was sequenced unsorted. CDR3 length: 15 residues. Germline CDR1 reads DFQATT; CDR2 reads SNEGSKA (reference sequence). Germline trimming cut 3 bases from V and 2 bases from J; bases unmatched to any gene: 7. Each TCR cDNA molecule carried a unique molecular identifier. TCRdb re-called the 5' RACE reads with MiXCR, one entry per CDR3 protein. The sample records around 120,000 distinct CDR3 sequences, 12% being singletons. The TCR sequence derives from a male donor with early-stage non-small cell lung cancer. V usage is TRBV20-1 and J usage is TRBJ2-5, with 9 bases identical to TRBD2. Sequenced here: PBMCs, sampled at follow-up. In DNA form, the CDR3 reads TGCAGTGCTAGTGGCGGGGGGGTGCGGCAAGAGACCCAGTACTTC. Amino acids: CSASGGGVRQETQYF.